This entry concerns a single T cell receptor (beta chain). Its target antigen remains unknown. No per-base quality is available; no much larger clone lies one base away. Its CDR3 holds 13 amino acids, cysteine through phenylalanine. Kept here is only the CDR3 DNA, which spans 39 bases and is read in frame from base 1. The trim is 6 bases for V and 6 bases for J, with a gap of 13 bases between the germline ends. The germline V gene provides CDR1 SNHLY and CDR2 FYNNEI. Donors were healthy HIV-negative adults with no recently reported acute infections or vaccinations. All donors were Caucasian adults living in Nashville, Tennessee, USA. Magnetic negative selection was used to enrich CD4+ T cells, after which naive cells were positively selected on CD45RA and the negative fraction became the memory subset. After blood collection by leukapheresis, PBMCs were isolated using Ficoll-Histopaque density gradient centrifugation and then cryopreserved in the vapor phase of liquid nitrogen. Analytical flow cytometry was used to check the purity and quantity of each magnetically sorted T cell population. Genomic DNA was isolated from every sorted fraction and measured by UV absorbance on a Nanodrop 2000c.

The data belong to a study of shared clonotypes between healthy human individuals (dated by TCRdb to 2020 to 2021). As for the study more broadly: The cohort comprised two women and a few men aged 18 to 49 years. For each donor, three plates each were used for CD4 naive and CD4 memory, two plates were used for CD8 naive, and one plate was used for CD8 memory. Blood TCR repertoires of a handful of healthy adults were deeply sequenced to estimate repertoire size and the extent of clonotype sharing between individuals. To increase sequencing depth and limit assay-specific biases, different laboratories used diverse techniques to prepare libraries and sequence TCR repertoires. Per donor, leukapheresis produced somewhere between about 0.94 and 9 billion PBMCs.

What the authors observed across the whole study: Clonotypes shared by all four sorted-subset donors showed higher generation probabilities than non-shared clonotypes. Even with the large sequencing depth, rarefaction of the sorted-subset datasets indicated that sequencing was incomplete. Pairwise subsampling led to the expectation that sequencing depth would affect the degree of clonotype sharing among donors. The genetic and exposure-history diversity represented was limited by the small number of donors. Sharing across a few donors was observed for approximately 5% of naive CD4, around 3.5% of naive CD8, 2% to 2.5% of memory CD4, and 0.4% of memory CD8 clonotypes. Larger estimated clonotype richness was generally found for naive subsets than for memory subsets. Sampling was limited to blood, and TCR repertoires in tissue likely differ from TCR repertoires in blood.

Using the deep immunoSEQ assay, multiplex PCR amplified TCR CDR3 regions from genomic DNA. Extracted genomic DNA from each cell subset was spread evenly across all wells of several immunoSEQ 96-well plates, with each plate serving as a replicate. For sorted subsets, each replicate PCR was loaded with 150 to 250 ng genomic DNA, equivalent to 30,000 or so T cell genomes. Purified libraries were measured with a Qubit 3.0 fluorometer, size-checked on a Bioanalyzer 2100, and measured again with the KAPA Library Quantification kit. Each immunoSEQ 96-well plate was sequenced on its own single-read 150-cycle Illumina NextSeq 550 flow cell. On the study's bioinformatics: The immunoSEQ output contained only junctional sequences without quality scores, so filtering could not match that applied to full-length reads. To assign V/J genes and CDR3, sequences were annotated using PyIR, a Python wrapper for IgBLAST v1.9, with IMGT germline references. Any read was removed if the V/J assignment was weak (E-value above 1e-6), the CDR3 was missing, or the read contained stop codons, out-of-frame junctions, or ambiguous translated residues. V3J clonotypes were defined as sequences sharing the same inferred V gene, J gene, and CDR3 amino acid sequence. Percentage overlap between repertoires was computed as shared unique clonotypes divided by the size of the smaller repertoire. RTK rarefaction, the Chao1 estimator, and Recon v2.1 estimates of unobserved clonotypes were used to assess repertoire richness. For all TCRbeta clonotypes obtained by the gDNA method from a few donors, generation probabilities were computed with OLGA. The immuneACCESS repertoire file appears here via TCRdb, limited to in-frame rearrangements. These files lack a portion of the clones; in checked studies, under half of the deficit traces to unresolved V genes, and the cause of the others is not known. The V and J calls and clone size are taken from that table; D and trimming were inferred from the DNA. The sample table holds over a million clones, of which roughly 96% were seen once. In total, the top ten clones hold approximately 1.2% of the sample.

This TCR was sampled from a man aged 25-45 years in good health. The sequencing sample was made of naive CD4+ T cells sorted from blood. This specimen's cell subset or site label, interpreted: CD45RA+ positively selected. The sequence is built from TRBV2 and TRBJ2-3, and TRBD2 may be the D gene, going by 5 matching bases. CDR3 region: CASSGLTGDTQYF. In nucleotides, the sequence is TGTGCCAGCAGCGGCTTGACGGGGGATACGCAGTATTTT.